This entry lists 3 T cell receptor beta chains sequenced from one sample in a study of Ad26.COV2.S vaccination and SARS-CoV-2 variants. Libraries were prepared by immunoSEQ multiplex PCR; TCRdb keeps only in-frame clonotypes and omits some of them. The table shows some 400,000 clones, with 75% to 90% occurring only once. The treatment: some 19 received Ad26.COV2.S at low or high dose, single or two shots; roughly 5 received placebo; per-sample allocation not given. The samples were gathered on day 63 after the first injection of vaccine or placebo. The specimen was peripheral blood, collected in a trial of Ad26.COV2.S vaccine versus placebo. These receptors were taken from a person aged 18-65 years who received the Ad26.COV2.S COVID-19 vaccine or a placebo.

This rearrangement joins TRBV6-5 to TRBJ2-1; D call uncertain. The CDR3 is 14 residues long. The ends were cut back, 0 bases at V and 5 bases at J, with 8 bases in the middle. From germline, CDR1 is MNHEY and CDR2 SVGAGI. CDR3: CASSYSHSDNEQFF. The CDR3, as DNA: TGTGCCAGCAGTTACTCTCACTCAGACAATGAGCAGTTCTTC.

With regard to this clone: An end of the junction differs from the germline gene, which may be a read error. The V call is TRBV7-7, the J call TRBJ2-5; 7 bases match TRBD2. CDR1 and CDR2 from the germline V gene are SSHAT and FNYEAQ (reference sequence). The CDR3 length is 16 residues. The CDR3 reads CASSPRLAAKGETQYF. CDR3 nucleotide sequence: TGTGCTAGCAGCCCGCGACTAGCAGCGAAGGGGGAGACCCAGTACTTC. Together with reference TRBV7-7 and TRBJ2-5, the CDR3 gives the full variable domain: GAGVSQSPRYKVTKRGQDVTLRCDPISSHATLYWYQQALGQGPEFLTYFNYEAQPDKSGLPSDRFSAERPEGSISTLTIQRTEQRDSAMYRCASSPRLAAKGETQYFGPGTRLLVL.

The CDR3 loop reads CAWSAGSGANVLTF. Written as DNA, the CDR3 is TGTGCCTGGTCAGCGGGCTCTGGGGCCAACGTCCTGACTTTC. The genes are TRBV30 and TRBJ2-6; D may be TRBD2 (6 bases). The V gene's germline CDR1 is GTSNPN and CDR2 SVGIG (reference sequence). CDR3 length: 14 residues. Trimming removed 5 bases from V and 0 bases from J, with 8 bases in between.